Listed below are T cell receptor beta chains from one sample, sequenced in a study of T cells after posttransplantation cyclophosphamide. Sequencing was performed with immunoSEQ multiplex PCR; in TCRdb, only in-frame clones are kept and a portion is missing. The table shows 8,000 to 10,000 clones, with roughly 80% occurring only once. The source was PBMCs, collected about 1,900 days after a stem cell transplant with posttransplant cyclophosphamide. These receptors all come from a female patient aged 40 to 50 who received an allogeneic stem cell transplant from a related donor, was CMV-positive, and had no GVHD. Certain T cells may be donor cells from the graft. Both conserved end residues are trimmed from each CDR3. D genes are given only for firm matches.

v_call	j_call	d_call	cdr3_aa
TRBV4-1	TRBJ2-1	TRBD2	ASSQDPTSGLINEQF
TRBV28	TRBJ1-2	TRBD1	ASSLSGTALYGYT
TRBV6-5	TRBJ2-1	TRBD2	ASSPPSGERF
TRBV5-6	TRBJ1-2	.	ASSLDRGFNYGYT
TRBV2	TRBJ2-1	.	ASSNNEQF
TRBV28	TRBJ1-1	.	ASNPWGGSNTEAF
TRBV5-1	TRBJ1-2	.	ASSLNDRPSNYGYT
TRBV20-1	TRBJ2-5	.	SALQGETQY
TRBV5-1	TRBJ2-1	TRBD2	ASSFGLAGAYNEQF
TRBV5-1	TRBJ2-1	.	ASSLGGNEQF